Shown below are 25 T cell receptor beta chains from a single sample sequenced in a study of cytomegalovirus exposure and HLA in healthy donors. Profiled with immunoSEQ multiplex PCR; TCRdb holds only in-frame clones, not every one. This table has roughly 200,000 clones, 81% appearing once. The sequenced sample consisted of PBMCs. These receptors all come from a woman aged 30 to 39 in good health and CMV-seronegative.

This clone turned up a few times. The J gene is TRBJ1-3, the V gene TRBV7-2, with 9 nucleotides matching TRBD1. Looked up from germline, CDR1 is SGHTA and CDR2 is FQGNSA. This CDR3 comprises 15 residues. V gave up 5 bases and J gave up 4 bases; unmatched junction bases: 6. CDR3 coding DNA: TGTGCCAGCAGCCCTACAGGGGGCTACGGAAACACCATATATTTT. It codes for CASSPTGGYGNTIYF.

The chain employs TRBV6-5 and TRBJ2-4, with 8 bases aligning to TRBD2. V trimming: 2 bases; J trimming: 8 bases; junction bases outside the gene matches: 8. Germline V gene data show CDR1 as MNHEY and CDR2 as SVGAGI. The CDR3 length is 15 residues. The CDR3 DNA sequence: TGTGCCAGCAGTTACGAACGGGAGGGCCGGTACATTCAGTACTTC. It specifies CASSYEREGRYIQYF.

The chain joins TRBV5-4 to TRBJ1-4; TRBD1 matches 10 bases. In germline, CDR1 is SGHNT, CDR2 YYREEE (reference sequence). The CDR3 length is 14 residues. The junction had 4 bases not matched to a gene; V was cut back by 7 bases and J by 4 bases. DNA for the CDR3: TGTGCCAGCTATGACAGGGGGCTTAATGAAAAACTGTTTTTT. Translated: CASYDRGLNEKLFF.

This CDR3 is CASSSLGQAPYGYTF. CDR3 bases: TGTGCCAGCAGCTCTCTAGGACAGGCGCCCTATGGCTACACCTTC. V gene TRBV11-2 combines with J gene TRBJ1-2; 7 nucleotides align to TRBD1. CDR3 size: 15 residues. V lost 4 bases to trimming and J lost 4 bases; unmatched junction nucleotides: 9. Germline V CDR1 and CDR2: SGHAT, FQNNGV.

This sequence joins TRBV5-4 and TRBJ2-7; TRBD1 might be the D (5 bases). The germline V gene has CDR1 SGHNT and CDR2 YYREEE (reference sequence). V shed 2 bases and J shed 5 bases, with 11 bases lying between them. This CDR3 region has 13 residues. CDR3 protein: CASSFRAGNEQYF. The DNA for the CDR3 is TGTGCCAGCAGCTTCCGGGCAGGGAACGAGCAGTACTTC.

This clone was seen a handful of times. The CDR3 protein is CAWRRQGWGYTF. CDR3 nucleotide sequence: TGTGCCTGGAGGCGACAGGGCTGGGGCTACACCTTC. The gene calls are TRBV30 and TRBJ1-2; 7 nucleotides agree with TRBD1. The CDR3 length is 12 residues. With 3 bases clipped from V and 8 bases from J, the junction kept 6 bases outside the gene matches. Germline lookup yields CDR1 GTSNPN and CDR2 SVGIG (reference sequence).

This chain uses TRBV5-6 with TRBJ1-5, with unresolved D. Germline V gene data show CDR1 as SGHDT and CDR2 as YYEEEE. Trimming stripped 4 bases from V and 2 bases from J, with 10 bases between. The CDR3 loop spans 14 amino acids. The CDR3 reads CASSLLDGNQPQHF. The CDR3 nucleotides read TGTGCCAGCAGCCTCCTAGACGGCAATCAGCCCCAGCATTTT.

This clone was recorded many times. The CDR3 bases are TGCAGCGTTGAAAACAGGGGGAACAACTATGGCTACACCTTC. Residues: CSVENRGNNYGYTF. V and J are TRBV29-1 and TRBJ1-2, with 8 bases matching TRBD1. Losses at the gene ends were 2 bases for V and 2 bases for J; bases not matched to a gene: 4. This CDR3 has 14 residues. Germline CDR1 and CDR2: SQVTM and ANQGSEA.

The chain joins TRBV15 to TRBJ1-3; no reliable D call. This CDR3 has 16 residues. Germline V CDR1 and CDR2: LNHNV, YYDKDF (reference sequence). The germline V and J ends were trimmed by 0 bases and 4 bases, with 13 bases remaining between them. This chain's CDR3 is CATSRDRRYSGNTIYF. CDR3 bases: TGTGCCACCAGCAGAGATCGCCGTTACTCCGGAAACACCATATATTTT.

This clone was detected once. The rearrangement joins TRBV6-1 to TRBJ2-2; D call uncertain. CDR1 and CDR2 from the germline V gene are MNHNS and SASEGT. This CDR3 is built from 13 residues. V was clipped by 7 bases and J by 0 bases, with 6 bases between them. CDR3 in DNA: TGTGCCAGCAACGTAGCGAACACCGGGGAGCTGTTTTTT. This codes for CASNVANTGELFF.

This chain links TRBV5-6 with TRBJ2-4, with a possible D match to TRBD1 (6 bases). Trimming took 1 base from V and 0 from J, leaving 8 bases between them. Germline CDR1 reads SGHDT; CDR2 reads YYEEEE. The CDR3 runs 15 residues. This CDR3 is CASSLRGGAKNIQYF. The DNA for the CDR3 is TGTGCCAGCAGCTTGAGAGGGGGAGCCAAAAACATTCAGTACTTC. Complete variable domain (other parts from reference TRBV5-6 and TRBJ2-4): DAGVTQSPTHLIKTRGQQVTLRCSPKSGHDTVSWYQQALGQGPQFIFQYYEEEERQRGNFPDRFSGHQFPNYSSELNVNALLLGDSALYLCASSLRGGAKNIQYFGAGTRLSVL.

In this sample, this clone turned up a few times. V gene TRBV5-1 combines with J gene TRBJ1-6; D uncertain. Looked up from germline, CDR1 is SGHRS and CDR2 is YFSETQ. The V end was cut by 6 bases, the J end by 7 bases, with 14 bases between. This CDR3 region has 14 residues. Here the CDR3 DNA reads TGCGCCAGCACCCTTGGACGAGGGAATTCACCCCTCCACTTT. Translated, it gives CASTLGRGNSPLHF.

This chain links TRBV5-6 with TRBJ1-4; the D gene is possibly TRBD1 (6 bases). Germline V gene sequence: CDR1 SGHDT, CDR2 YYEEEE. The CDR3 is 15 amino acids. V was clipped by 4 bases and J by 7 bases, with 17 bases between them. The DNA for the CDR3 is TGTGCCAGCAGCATGCCAGCGGGGGGCGGTGAAAAACTGTTTTTT. It specifies CASSMPAGGGEKLFF.

The genes are TRBV6-6 and TRBJ1-1; D perhaps matches TRBD1 (5 bases). Trimming pared 5 bases from V and 1 base from J, leaving 5 bases between. Germline V CDR1 and CDR2: MNHNY, SVGAGI (reference sequence). This CDR3 is built from 12 residues. The CDR3 sequence: CASSGQNTEAFF. Here the CDR3 DNA reads TGTGCCAGCAGTGGACAGAACACTGAAGCTTTCTTT.

The genes are TRBV6-5 and TRBJ1-2; 7 bases agree with TRBD1. The CDR3 is 11 residues long. Looked up from germline, CDR1 is MNHEY and CDR2 is SVGAGI. After removal of 8 bases from V and 13 bases from J, the junction contained 10 bases not matched to a gene. CDR3 DNA sequence: TGTGCCAGCGGAGACAGGGATCGTTTCACCTTC. This sequence encodes CASGDRDRFTF.

The V call is TRBV5-1, the J call TRBJ1-1; D ambiguous. Germline lookup yields CDR1 SGHRS and CDR2 YFSETQ. The CDR3 covers 13 residues. Deletions cut 5 bases from V and 1 base from J, with 9 bases between. This chain's CDR3 is CASSLDKNTEAFF. The CDR3 DNA follows: TGCGCCAGCAGTTTAGACAAGAACACTGAAGCTTTCTTT.

As for this clone: The sample has other DNA sequences that encode this CDR3 too. The V gene is TRBV28, the J gene TRBJ1-5; no reliable D call. From germline, CDR1 is MDHEN and CDR2 SYDVKM. This CDR3 comprises 11 residues. Deletions cut 6 bases from V and 3 bases from J, with 3 bases between. For the CDR3, the DNA is TGTGCCAGCAGCCTCAATCAGCCCCAGCATTTT. Protein product: CASSLNQPQHF.

V is TRBV29-1 and J is TRBJ1-4, with D perhaps matching TRBD1 (6 bases). The germline CDR1 and CDR2 sequences are SQVTM and ANQGSEA. The CDR3 contains 14 residues. Between the trimmed V and J ends, which lost 6 bases and 4 bases, there was a span of 15 bases. The CDR3 DNA sequence: TGCAGCGTGCCACAGGGAGAGGGTAATGAAAAACTGTTTTTT. It is translated as CSVPQGEGNEKLFF.

This clone was seen a few times. The chain joins TRBV5-1 to TRBJ1-1; D is possibly TRBD1 (6 bases). Germline assignment: CDR1 SGHRS and CDR2 YFSETQ. This CDR3 region has 16 residues. V lost 1 base and J lost 0, with 13 bases in between. The CDR3 protein is CASSLTAGEMNTEAFF. The CDR3 DNA follows: TGCGCCAGCAGCTTGACGGCAGGGGAGATGAACACTGAAGCTTTCTTT.

This rearrangement joins TRBV5-1 to TRBJ2-1; TRBD2 agrees at 7 bases. V gave up 4 bases and J gave up 8 bases; unmatched junction bases: 9. The germline V gene encodes CDR1 SGHRS and CDR2 YFSETQ. This CDR3 has 14 residues. In DNA, the CDR3 is TGCGCCAGCAGCGTGGAACTAGCGATTGATGAGCAGTTCTTC. As protein: CASSVELAIDEQFF.

The chain combines TRBV29-1 with TRBJ1-2, with D perhaps TRBD1 (5 bases). CDR1 is SQVTM and CDR2 is ANQGSEA in the germline V gene. The CDR3 is made up of 14 amino acids. Trimming pared 0 bases from V and 5 bases from J, leaving 13 bases between. CDR3 bases: TGCAGCGTTGAAGATCCGCAGGGAGGTTATGGCTACACCTTC. This sequence encodes CSVEDPQGGYGYTF. Variable domain in full (rest from reference TRBV29-1 and TRBJ1-2): SAVISQKPSRDICQRGTSLTIQCQVDSQVTMMFWYRQQPGQSLTLIATANQGSEATYESGFVIDKFPISRPNLTFSTLTVSNMSPEDSSIYLCSVEDPQGGYGYTFGSGTRLTVV.

The chain carries TRBV18 and TRBJ2-3, with TRBD1 matching over 7 bases. V shed 5 bases, J shed 3 bases, and the junction held 8 bases outside the gene matches. CDR1 is KGHSH, CDR2 LQKENI, per germline. This CDR3 spans 15 amino acids. For the CDR3, the DNA is TGTGCCAGCTCATCAAGACAGGGTGTGACAGATACGCAGTATTTT. This codes for CASSSRQGVTDTQYF.

The gene calls are TRBV9 and TRBJ1-2; D is possibly TRBD1 (6 bases). V dropped 2 bases and J dropped 8 bases, with 25 bases sitting between them. The CDR3 loop spans 17 amino acids. The germline V gene has CDR1 SGDLS and CDR2 YYNGEE. In DNA, the CDR3 is TGTGCCAGCAGCGTGACAGGCTTAAACCCGAGGGTTTGGGGCTACACCTTC. This gives the protein CASSVTGLNPRVWGYTF.

V and J are TRBV19 and TRBJ1-5; TRBD1 is a possible D gene (6 bases). CDR1 is LNHDA, CDR2 SQIVND, per germline (reference sequence). The germline V and J ends were trimmed by 2 bases and 7 bases, with 15 bases remaining between them. This CDR3 contains 15 residues. This CDR3 is CASSISRRGEQPQHF. The DNA for the CDR3 is TGTGCCAGTAGTATATCGCGCAGGGGAGAGCAGCCCCAGCATTTT.

The chain uses TRBV28 and TRBJ1-5, with TRBD1 as a possible D gene (5 bases). This CDR3 has 15 amino acids. V dropped 6 bases and J dropped 4 bases, with 16 bases sitting between them. Germline V CDR1 and CDR2: MDHEN, SYDVKM. The CDR3 reads CASRSWGEGNQPQHF. The CDR3 DNA is TGTGCCAGCAGGTCGTGGGGGGAAGGAAATCAGCCCCAGCATTTT.